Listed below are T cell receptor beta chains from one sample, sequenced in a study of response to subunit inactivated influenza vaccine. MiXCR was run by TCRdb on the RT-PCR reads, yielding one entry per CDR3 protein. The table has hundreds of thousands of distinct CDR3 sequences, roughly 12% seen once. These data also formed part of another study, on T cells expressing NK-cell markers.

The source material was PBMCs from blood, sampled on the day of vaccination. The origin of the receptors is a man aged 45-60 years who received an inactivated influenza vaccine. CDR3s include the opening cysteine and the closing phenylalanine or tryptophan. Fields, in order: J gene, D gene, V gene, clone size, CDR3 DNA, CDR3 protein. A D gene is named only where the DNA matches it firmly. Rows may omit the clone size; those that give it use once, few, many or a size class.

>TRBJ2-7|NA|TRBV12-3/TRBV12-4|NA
TGTGCCAGCAGTCCTCAGGGTCTGATGCCCTACGAGCAGTACTTC
CASSPQGLMPYEQYF
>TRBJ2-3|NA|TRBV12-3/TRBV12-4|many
TGTGCCAGCACCCCTGGAAACCCCACAGATACGCAGTATTTT
CASTPGNPTDTQYF
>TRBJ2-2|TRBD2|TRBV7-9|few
TGTGCCAGCAGCCGCCTCGTGAGCGGGAGTCCCGGGGAGCTGTTTTTT
CASSRLVSGSPGELFF
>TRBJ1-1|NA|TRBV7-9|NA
TGTGCCAGCAGCTTAGCCAGGGGTCTCACTGAAGCTTTCTTT
CASSLARGLTEAFF
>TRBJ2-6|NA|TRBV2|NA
TGTGCCAGCAGTTTGGGACACAACTCTGGGGCCAACGTCCTGACTTTC
CASSLGHNSGANVLTF
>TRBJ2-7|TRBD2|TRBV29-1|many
TGCAGCGTAGGACTAGCGGGAGGGCTGAGCGAGCAGTACTTC
CSVGLAGGLSEQYF
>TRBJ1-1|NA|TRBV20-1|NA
TGCAGTGCTAAAGCATACCTATATGAAGCTTTCTTT
CSAKAYLYEAFF
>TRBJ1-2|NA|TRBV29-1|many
TGCAGCGTAGGGGACCGGATGGGAGGCTACACCTTC
CSVGDRMGGYTF
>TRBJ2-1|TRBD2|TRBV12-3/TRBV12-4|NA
TGTGCCAGTGACCGCGGGGGTAATGAGCAGTTCTTC
CASDRGGNEQFF
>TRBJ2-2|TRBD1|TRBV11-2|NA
TGTGCCAGCAGCTCGTGGGACAGGGAAAGGACCGGGGAGCTGTTTTTT
CASSSWDRERTGELFF
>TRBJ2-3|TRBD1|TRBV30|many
TGTGCCTGGTTCGGGACAGGGGAAACGCAGTATTTT
CAWFGTGETQYF
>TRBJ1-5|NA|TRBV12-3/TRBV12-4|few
TGTGCCAGCAGTTTTGGAACAAAGCTCTTAAATCAGCCCCAGCATTTT
CASSFGTKLLNQPQHF
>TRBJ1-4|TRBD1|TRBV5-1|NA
TGCGCCAGCAGCTCTGGACAGGGTGGACGCGAAAAACTGTTTTTT
CASSSGQGGREKLFF
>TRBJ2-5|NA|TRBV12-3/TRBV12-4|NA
TGTGCCAGCAGGCTAAAGACGCGGGAGACCCAGTACTTC
CASRLKTRETQYF
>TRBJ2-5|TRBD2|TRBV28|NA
TGTGCCAGCACTTTAACTTTGGGACTAGCGGGAGTGGAGACCCAGTACTTC
CASTLTLGLAGVETQYF
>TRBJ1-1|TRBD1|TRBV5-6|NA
TGTGCCAGCAGCCCAGGGACAGGGGATTTAGCTTTCTTT
CASSPGTGDLAFF
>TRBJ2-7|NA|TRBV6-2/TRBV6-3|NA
TGTGCCAGCGCAGACAGTTACGAGCAGTACTTC
CASADSYEQYF
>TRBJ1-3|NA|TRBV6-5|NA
TGTGCCAGCAGTTCCAGAAGGGGGGGAGGTTCTGGAAACACCATATATTTT
CASSSRRGGGSGNTIYF
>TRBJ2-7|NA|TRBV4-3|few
TGCGCCAGCAGCCAAGATTTCCAGGGTGGCTCCTACGAGCAGTACTTC
CASSQDFQGGSYEQYF
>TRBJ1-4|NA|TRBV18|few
TGTGCCAGCTCAACTTATAATGAAAAACTGTTTTTT
CASSTYNEKLFF
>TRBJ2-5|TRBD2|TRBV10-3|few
TGTGCCATCAGTGACGACGTCGAACTAGCGGTCCAAGAGACCCAGTACTTC
CAISDDVELAVQETQYF
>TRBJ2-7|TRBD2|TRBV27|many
TGTGCCAGCAGTTTATCTAATACGGGGGGCTACGAGCAGTACTTC
CASSLSNTGGYEQYF
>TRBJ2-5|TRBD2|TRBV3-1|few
TGTGCCAGCAGCCCTAAAGGACTAGCCCGAGAGACCCAGTACTTC
CASSPKGLARETQYF
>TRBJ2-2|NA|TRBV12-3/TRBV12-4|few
TGTGCCAGCAGTCTCGGCAGTCACACCGGGGAGCTGTTTTTT
CASSLGSHTGELFF
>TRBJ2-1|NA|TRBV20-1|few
TGCAGTGCTGGGGGGGGCAGGGGGCAGGATGAGCAGTTCTTC
CSAGGGRGQDEQFF
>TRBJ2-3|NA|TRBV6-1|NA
TGTGCCAGCAGTGCTTACCCACGAGGGGGTGGCACAGATACGCAGTATTTT
CASSAYPRGGGTDTQYF
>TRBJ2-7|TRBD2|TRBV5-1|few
TGCGCCAGCAGCCCAAGGACTAGCCTTAGCTCCTACGAGCAGTACTTC
CASSPRTSLSSYEQYF
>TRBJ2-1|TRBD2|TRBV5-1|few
TGCGCCAGCAGCTTGGTAATTAGCGGGGTGGTTGGCAATGAGCAGTTCTTC
CASSLVISGVVGNEQFF
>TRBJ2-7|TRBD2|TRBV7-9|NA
TGTGCCAGCAGCCTCGGACTAGCGCCGGCCTACGAGCAGTACTTC
CASSLGLAPAYEQYF
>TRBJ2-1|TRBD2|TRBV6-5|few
TGTGCCAGCAGAATGCGGGAGGGTGAGCAGTTCTTC
CASRMREGEQFF
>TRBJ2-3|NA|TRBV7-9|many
TGTGCCAGCAGCCCTAGGGGGTCCGTCACAGATACGCAGTATTTT
CASSPRGSVTDTQYF
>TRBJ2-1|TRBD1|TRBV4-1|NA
TGCGCCAGCAGCCAGACCGGGACAGTGTACAATGAGCAGTTCTTC
CASSQTGTVYNEQFF
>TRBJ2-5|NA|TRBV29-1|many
TGCAGCGTTGAACGGCGCCTAAAAGAGACCCAGTACTTC
CSVERRLKETQYF
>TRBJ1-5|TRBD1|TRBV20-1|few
TGCAGTGCTAGAGACGCCGGGACAGGGAATCAGCCCCAGCATTTT
CSARDAGTGNQPQHF
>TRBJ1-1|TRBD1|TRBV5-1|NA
TGCGCCAGCAGCGTCGACAGGGGATTCGGAACTGAAGCTTTCTTT
CASSVDRGFGTEAFF
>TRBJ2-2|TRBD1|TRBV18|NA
TGTGCCAGCTCGTCAGCCGGGACAGGGGTTACCGGGGAGCTGTTTTTT
CASSSAGTGVTGELFF
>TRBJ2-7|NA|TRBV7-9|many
TGTGCCAGCAGCTTAGCGGGAGTGGCGGGCGAGCAGTACTTC
CASSLAGVAGEQYF
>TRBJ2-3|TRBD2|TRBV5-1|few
TGCGCCAGCAGCTGGGCCCGGCTAGCGGGACCAGATACGCAGTATTTT
CASSWARLAGPDTQYF
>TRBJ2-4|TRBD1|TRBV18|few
TGTGCCAGCTCACCGACAGGGGGGCGCAAAAACATTCAGTACTTC
CASSPTGGRKNIQYF
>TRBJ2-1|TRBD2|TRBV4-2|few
TGTGCCAGCAGCCAAGGGGAGGCGGCGGGGGGGAGGTACAATGAGCAGTTCTTC
CASSQGEAAGGRYNEQFF
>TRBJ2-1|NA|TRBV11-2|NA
TGTGCCAGCAGCCAGGCCACCGGAGCGACTCATTACAATGAGCAGTTCTTC
CASSQATGATHYNEQFF
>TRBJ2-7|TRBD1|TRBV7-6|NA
TGTGCCAGCAGCCCGAACAGGGGAAGGGCCGAGCAGTACTTC
CASSPNRGRAEQYF
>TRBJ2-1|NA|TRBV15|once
TGTGCCACCAGCAGAGTTGGGAATAATGAGCAGTTCTTC
CATSRVGNNEQFF